This TCR beta chain appears in the sequencing data of a study of shared clonotypes between healthy human individuals. Cells designated naive CD8 were CD45RO-negative and were positively selected for CCR7, with terminally differentiated effector memory CD45RA+ cells excluded. The method was immunoSEQ multiplex PCR; TCRdb's version includes in-frame clones alone and lacks a portion of them. The data contain about 2 million clones, about 94% of them singletons. Germline assignment: CDR1 MGHRA and CDR2 YSYEKL. Trimming took off 0 bases at V and 0 bases at J, with 12 bases between the two ends. This CDR3 has 17 residues.

This chain uses TRBV4-1 with TRBJ1-5; D is undetermined. This sequence was found in a man aged 18 to 30 in good health. The sequenced sample consisted of naive CD8+ T cells sorted from blood. This CDR3 is CASSQEGWEDSNQPQHF. CDR3 sequence (DNA): TGCGCCAGCAGCCAAGAAGGGTGGGAGGATAGCAATCAGCCCCAGCATTTT.